The rows below give T cell receptor beta chains drawn from one sample of a study of CXCR3-negative and CXCR3-positive naive CD8 T cells. TCRdb reprocessed the 5' RACE reads and reports one entry per CDR3 protein, with no DNA. The sample's table shows 150,000 or so distinct CDR3 sequences. What was sequenced was naive CXCR3- CD8+ T cells from blood. The source of these receptors is a human donor in good health. Some clones in this sample may be carry-over from other donors' samples. CDR3s include the opening cysteine and the closing phenylalanine or tryptophan. Each record gives: V gene, J gene, CDR3 protein.

>TRBV29-1|TRBJ2-3
CSVTGGEGLFRGADTQYF
>TRBV13|TRBJ1-1
CASSLGPGQTNTEAFF
>TRBV5-6|TRBJ2-7
CASSYSGVYEQYF
>TRBV20-1|TRBJ2-7
CSARGWWELYSYEQYF
>TRBV20-1|TRBJ2-3
CSASPISRDSTDTQYF
>TRBV28|TRBJ2-7
CASSFRGRVDYEQYF
>TRBV30|TRBJ1-2
CAWMQGAGYTF
>TRBV7-3|TRBJ2-3
CASSLASWGSTDTQYF
>TRBV29-1|TRBJ2-7
CSVEDPTRTTYEQYF
>TRBV12-3/TRBV12-4|TRBJ2-2
CASSFWQNTGELFF
>TRBV5-6|TRBJ2-1
CASSLGLAVNEQFF
>TRBV5-1|TRBJ2-1
CAGSLDLVGDNEQFF
>TRBV6-5|TRBJ2-7
CASSPPYEQYF
>TRBV5-6|TRBJ2-3
CASSFGTGGLDTQYF
>TRBV20-1|TRBJ2-7
CSARDLGTGPEQYF
>TRBV27|TRBJ2-7
CASSLAGTAIYEQYF
>TRBV15|TRBJ1-4
CATSRESGAGEKLFF
>TRBV28|TRBJ1-5
CASREAGTLSNQPQHF
>TRBV6-5|TRBJ1-1
CASSYSPWRLEGGNEAFF
>TRBV12-3/TRBV12-4|TRBJ2-4
CASSPWDDSVIQYF
>TRBV6-5|TRBJ1-5
CASSYRPGNQPQHF
>TRBV21-1|TRBJ2-5
CASSKGGAGMGQETQYF
>TRBV7-6|TRBJ2-3
CASSTGETDTQYF
>TRBV7-9|TRBJ2-7
CASSLAGDGEQYF
>TRBV14|TRBJ2-1
CASSPFGTSGGAWDEQFF
>TRBV20-1|TRBJ2-1
CSAPGESYNEQFF
>TRBV28|TRBJ2-7
CATRSHRGLGYEQYF
>TRBV2|TRBJ2-2
CASSTTGWTGELFF
>TRBV6-5|TRBJ1-2
CASSPTGDNYGYTF